Listed below are T cell receptor beta chains from one sample, sequenced in a study of blood T cells in healthy people across ages. TCRdb analysed the 5' RACE reads with MiXCR anew, one entry per CDR3 protein. The sample has around 900,000 distinct CDR3 sequences, approximately 50% seen once; the top ten hold over 20%. The sequencing input was blood. The source is a woman in her sixties or seventies in good health. The CDR3 runs from the conserved cysteine through the conserved F or W. D genes are given only for firm matches. The size of a clone is reported for some rows only, either as once, few or many, or as a class for expanded clones.

TRBJ1-2,TRBV5-1,-,-,CASSSYSGGADYGYTF,TGCGCCAGCAGCTCCTATTCGGGGGGCGCAGACTATGGCTACACCTTC
TRBJ2-5,TRBV12-3/TRBV12-4,TRBD1,-,CASRGTAFETQYF,TGTGCCAGCAGGGGGACAGCTTTCGAGACCCAGTACTTC
TRBJ2-5,TRBV25-1,-,-,CASRSDMDQETQYF,TGTGCCAGCAGATCGGACATGGACCAAGAGACCCAGTACTTC
TRBJ2-3,TRBV6-6,-,few,CASSYPKGQKVTDTQYF,TGTGCCAGCAGTTACCCCAAAGGGCAGAAAGTCACAGATACGCAGTATTTT
TRBJ2-7,TRBV6-6,-,-,CASSYPRPPYEQYF,TGTGCCAGCAGTTACCCGAGACCTCCCTACGAGCAGTACTTC
TRBJ2-7,TRBV7-2,TRBD2,-,CASSFAGGGDYEQYF,TGTGCCAGCAGCTTTGCGGGGGGCGGGGATTACGAGCAGTACTTC
TRBJ1-4,TRBV5-1,-,few,CASSPTGSATNEKLFF,TGCGCCAGCAGCCCCACAGGATCTGCAACTAATGAAAAACTGTTTTTT
TRBJ2-3,TRBV29-1,-,-,CSVVPGYTDTQYF,TGCAGCGTTGTCCCAGGGTACACAGATACGCAGTATTTT
TRBJ2-7,TRBV20-1,TRBD2,-,CSAGPPGLASYEQYF,TGCAGTGCTGGTCCGCCCGGACTAGCATCTTACGAGCAGTACTTC
TRBJ2-7,TRBV2,TRBD2,-,CASSEARTRLAGRGQYF,TGTGCCAGCAGTGAAGCCCGCACACGACTAGCGGGGAGGGGGCAGTACTTC
TRBJ2-5,TRBV3-1,TRBD2,-,CASSQVAGGETQYF,TGTGCCAGCAGCCAAGTTGCGGGGGGGGAGACCCAGTACTTC
TRBJ2-7,TRBV6-2/TRBV6-3,-,-,CASSYLQPVTSSSYEQYF,TGTGCCAGCAGTTACCTACAACCGGTGACTAGTTCCTCCTACGAGCAGTACTTC
TRBJ2-3,TRBV29-1,TRBD1,many,CSVGFRGREVTDTQYF,TGCAGCGTTGGTTTCAGGGGGCGCGAGGTCACAGATACGCAGTATTTT